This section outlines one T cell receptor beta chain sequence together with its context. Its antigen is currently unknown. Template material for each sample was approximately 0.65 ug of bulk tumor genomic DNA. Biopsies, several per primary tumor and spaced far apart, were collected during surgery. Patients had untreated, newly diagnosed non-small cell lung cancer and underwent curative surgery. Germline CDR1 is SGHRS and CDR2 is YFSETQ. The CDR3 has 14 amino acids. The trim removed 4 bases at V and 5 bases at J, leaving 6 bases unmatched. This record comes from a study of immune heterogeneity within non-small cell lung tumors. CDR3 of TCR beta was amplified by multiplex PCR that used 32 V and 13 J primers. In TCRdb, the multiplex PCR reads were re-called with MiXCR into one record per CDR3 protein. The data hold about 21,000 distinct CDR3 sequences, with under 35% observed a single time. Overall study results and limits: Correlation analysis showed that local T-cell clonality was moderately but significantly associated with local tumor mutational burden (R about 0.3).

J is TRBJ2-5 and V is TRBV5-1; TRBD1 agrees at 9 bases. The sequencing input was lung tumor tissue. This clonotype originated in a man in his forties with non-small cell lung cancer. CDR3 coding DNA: TGCGCCAGCAGCATGGGACAGGGAGAGGAGACCCAGTACTTC. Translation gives CASSMGQGEETQYF.